This TCR beta chain was documented in a study of shared clonotypes between healthy human individuals. Sequenced by immunoSEQ multiplex PCR; TCRdb stores in-frame clones only, minus some. There are some 1,600,000 clones in the sample; nearly 99% occur only once, and around 0.45% lies in the top ten. The V gene lost 1 base and the J gene lost 1 base, with 8 bases spanning the gap. Germline CDR1 and CDR2: SGHNT and YENEEA. The CDR3 sequence is 15 residues long. The origin of this receptor is a man aged 25-45 years in good health. The chain combines TRBV11-3 with TRBJ2-1; D gene uncertain. Sequenced: naive CD4+ T cells sorted from blood. Subset defined: CD45RA+ positively selected. The CDR3 nucleotides read TGTGCCAGCAGCTTAGGCCTAGAGTCCTACAATGAGCAGTTCTTC. Translation gives CASSLGLESYNEQFF.